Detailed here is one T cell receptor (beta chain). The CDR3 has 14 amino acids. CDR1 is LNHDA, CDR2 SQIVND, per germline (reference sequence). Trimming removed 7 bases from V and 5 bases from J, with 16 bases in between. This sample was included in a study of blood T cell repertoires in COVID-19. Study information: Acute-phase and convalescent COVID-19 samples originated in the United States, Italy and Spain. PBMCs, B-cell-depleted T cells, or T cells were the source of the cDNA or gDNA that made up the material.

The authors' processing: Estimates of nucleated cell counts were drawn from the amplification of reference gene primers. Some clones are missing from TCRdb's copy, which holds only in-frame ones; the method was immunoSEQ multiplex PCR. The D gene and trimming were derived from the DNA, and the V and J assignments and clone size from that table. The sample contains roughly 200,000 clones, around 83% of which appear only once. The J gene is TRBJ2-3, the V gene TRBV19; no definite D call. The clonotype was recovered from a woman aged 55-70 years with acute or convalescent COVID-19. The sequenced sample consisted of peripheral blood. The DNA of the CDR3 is TGTGCCAGTACCCGCGGAGATCCGAGAGATACGCAGTATTTT. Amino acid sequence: CASTRGDPRDTQYF.